This record looks at one T cell receptor (beta chain) sequence and its context. What it recognizes is unknown. Per the germline V gene, CDR1 is ENHRY and CDR2 is SYGVKD. Trimming left V 0 bases short and J 0 bases short, with 13 bases between. The CDR3 runs 17 residues. MiXCR was run by TCRdb on the 5' RACE reads, yielding one entry per CDR3 protein. The data show roughly 70,000 distinct CDR3 sequences, 7.5% to 10% seen once. This sample stems from a study of spatial heterogeneity in lung cancer. Points from the study as a whole: Expanded tumor TCRs that were ubiquitous appeared in blood more at resection than follow-up.

The time point: blood at routine non-recurrence follow-up after resection. Whole RNA obtained from tumor, nontumor lung or frozen PBMC underwent sequencing without sorting. Material: PBMCs, obtained at follow-up. The receptor was isolated from a female donor with early-stage non-small cell lung cancer. J is TRBJ2-3 and V is TRBV10-3; no firm D call. CDR3 nucleotides: TGTGCCATCAGTGAGTCGAGTGTACAGTCGAGCACAGATACGCAGTATTTT. This gives the protein CAISESSVQSSTDTQYF.